Listed below are T cell receptor beta chains from one sample, sequenced in a study of CD8+ T cells in alopecia areata. Clones were read by immunoSEQ multiplex PCR, and TCRdb kept only the in-frame ones, dropping some. Of about 270,000 clones listed, 60% were seen once; the top ten hold 0.93%. The sequencing here drew on CD4+ T cells sorted from blood, taken around week 54, from a patient treated with tofacitinib. These receptors were taken from a human donor with alopecia areata. Each CDR3 is given without its conserved first and last residue. Each record gives: V gene, CDR3 length, CDR3 protein.

>TRBV7-2|15
ASSPETSGGRIYEQF
>TRBV29-1|10
SILGGQEKLF
>TRBV27|11
ASSPMDGQPQH
>TRBV30|13
AWSTPPGQWNGYT
>TRBV30|10
AWNSGPTGQY
>TRBV4-3|11
ASSLWGSQPQH
>TRBV29-1|10
SVSQGAETQY
>TRBV10-3|15
AIGRATSGGSTDTQY
>TRBV29-1|10
SGTGSTDTQY
>TRBV10-3|13
AIRSGGHLNYGYT
>TRBV5-1|11
ASSPGPLEEQY
>TRBV7-2|11
ASSTGQGAKQY
>TRBV6-1|12
ASSESGRPYGYT
>TRBV29-1|10
SVQLAGDTQY
>TRBV12-5|11
ASVEQNTGELF
>TRBV6-6|11
AIATGSYNEQF
>TRBV27|13
ASSKKLAGKETQY
>TRBV29-1|11
SVGDGNTDTQY
>TRBV12-5|18
ASGLVPPGQFFSGANVLT
>TRBV7-9|12
ASSRTKSTDTQY
>TRBV6-5|13
ASSYSSSGANVLT
>TRBV6-5|12
ASSLQGWDYEQY
>TRBV7-9|11
ASSDRGKVVQY
>TRBV19|11
ASAWTGIHEQY
>TRBV25-1|11
ASGGAPLSEQY
>TRBV7-2|12
ASSPGPEREKLF
>TRBV29-1|10
SARWGDRPQH
>TRBV9|12
ASSAGQGTYEQY
>TRBV7-3|10
ASSSYQETQY